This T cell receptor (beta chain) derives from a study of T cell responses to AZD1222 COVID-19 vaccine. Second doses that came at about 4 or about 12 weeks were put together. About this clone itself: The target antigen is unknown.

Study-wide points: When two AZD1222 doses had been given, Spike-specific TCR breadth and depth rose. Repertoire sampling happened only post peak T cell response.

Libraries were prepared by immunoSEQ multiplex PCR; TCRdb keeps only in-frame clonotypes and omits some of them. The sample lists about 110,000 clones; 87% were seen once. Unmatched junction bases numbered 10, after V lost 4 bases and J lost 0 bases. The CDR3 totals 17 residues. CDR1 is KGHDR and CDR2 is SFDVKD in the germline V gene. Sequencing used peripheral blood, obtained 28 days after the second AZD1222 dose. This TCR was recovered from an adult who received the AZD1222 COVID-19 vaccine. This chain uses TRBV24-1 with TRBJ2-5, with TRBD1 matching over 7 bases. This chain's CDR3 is CATSEEAGGRHQETQYF. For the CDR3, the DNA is TGTGCCACCAGTGAAGAAGCAGGGGGAAGGCACCAAGAGACCCAGTACTTC.